This paragraph covers one T cell receptor (beta chain) sequence. Its antigen is still unknown. This specimen comes from a study of shared clonotypes between healthy human individuals. This CDR3 spans 16 amino acids. The V gene lost 5 bases and the J gene lost 5 bases, with 21 bases spanning the gap. Per germline, CDR1 MGHRA and CDR2 YSYEKL. Whole-study findings and limits: With few donors, the genetic and exposure-history diversity represented was limited.

Positive CCR7 selection of CD45RO-negative cells yielded the naive CD8 cells, and terminally differentiated effector memory CD45RA+ cells were excluded. The data were produced by immunoSEQ multiplex PCR, yet TCRdb's version contains in-frame clones alone and is incomplete. The table shows about 1,900,000 clones, with roughly 95% occurring only once. This chain joins TRBV4-1 and TRBJ1-1; tentative D call: TRBD1 (5 bases). The receptor was isolated from a man younger than 35 in good health. Sequenced sample: naive CD8+ T cells sorted from blood. This CDR3 is CASSKRLGEWATEAFF. The CDR3 nucleotides read TGCGCCAGCAGCAAAAGGCTAGGGGAATGGGCGACTGAAGCTTTCTTT.